This T cell receptor (beta chain) was identified during a study of blood T cells in healthy people across ages. Remarks on this clonotype: A junction boundary mismatches the germline segment, possibly from a read error.

Sample-barcoded 5' priming and a J-beta primer mix drove a second PCR of about 7 to 12 cycles. Using its own MiXCR run on the 5' RACE reads, TCRdb lists one record per CDR3 protein. The sample contains 350,000 to 450,000 distinct CDR3 sequences, 52% of which appear only once. This sequence originates from a man in his sixties in good health. The sample consisted of blood.

The CDR3 here is CASSQGGDLTGTQYF. DNA of the CDR3: TGTGCCAGCAGCCAAGGGGGGGACCTCACAGGTACGCAGTATTTT. The chain recombines TRBV4-2 with TRBJ2-3, with a weak D call TRBD2 (6 bases). The CDR3 runs 15 residues. Looked up from germline, CDR1 is LGHNA and CDR2 is YNFKEQ.